This T cell receptor (beta chain) was captured by sequencing in a study of graft-versus-host responses after intestinal transplantation. Study details: The study gave all recipients anti-thymocyte globulin induction, then tacrolimus and steroids for about 3 years. Study-level findings and limits: Present in recipient marrow, GvH clones included some that appeared first in ileum or blood.

With respect to this clone: Its antigen remains unknown.

The CDR3 extends over 17 amino acids. Germline lookup yields CDR1 MDHEN and CDR2 SYDVKM. V trimming: 11 bases; J trimming: 0 bases; junction bases outside the gene matches: 16. Generated by immunoSEQ multiplex PCR, the TCRdb table keeps only in-frame clones and is missing some. Found here are tens of thousands of clones, approximately 80% of them singletons; the top ten hold 0.39%. The receptor was isolated from a human donor who was the organ donor for an intestinal transplant. This material consisted of unstimulated CD4+ T cells sorted from spleen or lymph node cells, taken before transplant. The chain combines TRBV28 with TRBJ1-5; 7 bases are shared with TRBD1. Here the CDR3 reads CAAEQGGTVYSNQPQHF. The CDR3 coding sequence is TGTGCCGCTGAGCAGGGTGGGACAGTCTATAGCAATCAGCCCCAGCATTTT.